These 4 T cell receptor beta chains originate from one sample sequenced in a study of T cell responses to AZD1222 COVID-19 vaccine. The protocol was immunoSEQ multiplex PCR, while the TCRdb copy is restricted to in-frame clones and leaves out a portion. The sample yields just under 150,000 clones, approximately 86% seen once. The sequencing used peripheral blood, collected 28 days after the second dose of the MenACWY control vaccine. The receptor source for this set is an adult who received the MenACWY meningococcal vaccine as a control.

This clone was counted only a few times. The chain is built from TRBV4-1 and TRBJ1-4; TRBD1 aligns across 10 bases. Losses at the gene ends were 3 bases for V and 2 bases for J; bases not matched to a gene: 3. The V gene's germline CDR1 is MGHRA and CDR2 YSYEKL. This CDR3 has 16 residues. The CDR3 coding sequence is TGCGCCAGCAGCCAGGGACAGGGGTTGACTAATGAAAAACTGTTTTTT. Encoded protein: CASSQGQGLTNEKLFF.

The J gene is TRBJ2-3, the V gene TRBV7-3; D uncertain. The V gene's germline CDR1 is SGHTA and CDR2 FQGTGA. V gave up 7 bases and J gave up 2 bases, with 13 bases separating them. CDR3 size: 14 residues. The CDR3 here is CASTPRDLTDTQYF. The CDR3 coding sequence is TGTGCCAGCACCCCAAGGGATCTCACAGATACGCAGTATTTT.

This clone was seen a few times. The chain uses TRBV6-2 or TRBV6-3 and TRBJ2-4; D might be TRBD1 or TRBD2, each matching 6 bases. CDR3 length: 15 amino acids. Germline V gene sequence: CDR1 MNHEY, CDR2 SVGEGT. Trimming took off 2 bases at V and 9 bases at J, with 17 bases between the two ends. The CDR3 sequence is CASSYTRGPGVIQYF. CDR3 DNA sequence: TGTGCCAGCAGTTACACCCGGGGGCCGGGTGTCATTCAGTACTTC.

This chain joins TRBV7-2 and TRBJ1-1; D is ambiguous. Per the germline V gene, CDR1 is SGHTA and CDR2 is FQGNSA. The CDR3 has 15 amino acids. V was shortened by 0 bases and J by 3 bases, with 11 bases between the two germline ends. CDR3 sequence: CASSLARFGDTEAFF. As DNA, the CDR3 is TGTGCCAGCAGCTTAGCCAGGTTTGGTGACACTGAAGCTTTCTTT.